This T cell receptor beta chain appears in the sequencing data of a study of beta chain features in type 1 diabetes (dated by TCRdb to the late 2010s). Regarding the complete study: No differences in mean age, gender distribution, total cell number or subset yield were found between patients and healthy donors. A total of over 90,000,000 sorted cells were examined across all samples, and a strong correlation was observed between cell number per subset and RNA yield. The study compared the TCRB repertoires of sorted circulating CD4+ T cell subsets in recently diagnosed type 1 diabetes patients with those in matched healthy donors. Regulatory and stem cell-like memory subsets were obtained from only 8 patients and about eight healthy donors, while naive and central memory subsets were obtained from all 30 or so donors.

This clone has only a few counts. No cognate antigen has been identified for it. No quality values exist for individual bases; no much larger clone is one base distant. Different DNA sequences within this sample yield the same CDR3. For CDR1 and CDR2, the germline V gene (reference sequence) lists SEHNR and FQNEAQ. After removal of 1 base from V and 2 bases from J, the junction retains 1 base not matched to a gene. The CDR3 measures 15 amino acids from cysteine to phenylalanine. Just the 45-base CDR3 DNA is kept, in frame starting at base 1. The entire isolated RNA was reverse transcribed using the High Capacity cDNA Reverse Transcription Kit, and thus expressed TCRB transcripts were sequenced. Deep immunoSEQ sequencing was performed on naive, central memory and regulatory T cell samples, with an average of around 3.4 million total reads per sample. Sorted cells were lysed in RLT buffer, and RNA was extracted using DNase-treated RNeasy Micro or Mini kits according to cell number. To prevent cross-contamination, every cell subset was processed on its own, while patient and healthy donor samples were processed together. The immunoSEQ multiplex PCR was used to amplify TCRB sequences from cDNA, yielding 87-bp fragments that span the CDR3 region. Sequencing of the amplicons was done on the Illumina HiSeq platform. Per the source publication's procedure: PCR bias was corrected computationally using synthetic template baselines, and reads within Hamming distance 2 were collapsed, with unmergeable singletons discarded. Reads were aligned to IMGT to assign V, D and J genes, CDR3 length, and insertions or deletions at six rearrangement sites. Within each subset, clonotype counts were normalized to sorted cell number, and only after that were true diversity and Gini coefficients computed with the tcR R package. The overlap coefficient, calculated on TCRB nucleotide sequences, was used to measure repertoire sharing. Out-of-frame TCRB sequences from naive cells were analyzed to stand in for the pre-selection repertoire. Drawn from immuneACCESS, this table holds only the in-frame rearrangements with V and J called that TCRdb kept. Clones are partly lost; checked studies trace under half to an unresolved V gene and leave the rest unexplained. Clone size and the V and J calls come from that table; the DNA yielded D and trimming. Here the sample has roughly 290,000 clones; 15% occur a single time. The top ten constitute 0.015% to 0.017% of the sample.

From each donor, a single peripheral blood sample of about 100 mL on average was drawn into heparinised tubes. A BD FACSAria II was used to sort naive, central memory, regulatory and stem cell-like memory CD4+ T cells with a panel that included CD45RO, CCR7, CD25, CD127, CD95 and CD27. A purity above 95% was achieved for all sorted populations. PBMCs were separated immediately by Lymphoprep density gradient centrifugation and were stained directly, without being cultured. Samples were stained and sorted in pairs, with one healthy donor and one patient per experiment, so that batch effects were minimized. Paper-wide results and their limitations: Only small numbers of individuals were included in the HLA sub-analyses, which left unresolved whether HLA type had any influence on TCRB rearrangement. Sequencing cDNA rather than genomic DNA could over-represent highly expressing activated cells, although activation and CD3 levels did not differ between groups. Naive, central memory and regulatory TCRB repertoires appeared to be more similar among patients than among healthy donors. At VDJ recombination sites, patients with type 1 diabetes made fewer insertions and deleted more nucleotides, a pattern implying thymic rearrangement abnormalities. A moderate but significant shortening of TCRB CDR3 length was observed in type 1 diabetes patients in all four CD4+ subsets. Shorter templates might have been favored by PCR, but patient and control samples were amplified and corrected together, so both groups would have been affected equally by any skew.

This receptor was identified in a man aged 18 to 29 with type 1 diabetes. Material: naive CD4+ T cells from blood. The label giving this sample's cell subset or site can be read as: true naive CD4+ T cells. The sequence joins TRBV7-9 to TRBJ2-3; TRBD2 lines up with 9 middle nucleotides. The base sequence is TGTGCCAGCAGCTTAGGACTAGCGGTCACAGATACGCAGTATTTT. This yields the protein CASSLGLAVTDTQYF.